These 26 T cell receptor beta chains were sequenced from one sample in a study of T cell responses to AZD1222 COVID-19 vaccine. Sequenced by immunoSEQ multiplex PCR; TCRdb stores in-frame clones only, minus some. The sample holds roughly 180,000 clones, about 87% seen once. Material: peripheral blood, obtained on day 0 of MenACWY control vaccination. These receptors originate from an adult in good health.

The gene calls are TRBV27 and TRBJ1-3, with TRBD1 matching 9 bases. The CDR3 totals 19 residues. Per germline, CDR1 MNHEY and CDR2 SMNVEV (reference sequence). V was clipped by 0 bases and J by 2 bases; unmatched bases: 11. The CDR3 loop is CASSLSGQGLRAAGNTIYF. The CDR3 DNA is TGTGCCAGCAGTTTATCCGGACAGGGGCTAAGGGCGGCTGGAAACACCATATATTTT.

CDR3 DNA: TGTGCCAGTACGGACAGGGGGCTGTCTGGAAACACCATATATTTT. Amino acid sequence: CASTDRGLSGNTIYF. The V and J genes are TRBV19 and TRBJ1-3, with 11 bases lining up with TRBD1. This CDR3 has 15 amino acids. Germline lookup yields CDR1 LNHDA and CDR2 SQIVND (reference sequence). V lost 7 bases to trimming and J lost 1 base; unmatched junction nucleotides: 3.

The V and J genes are TRBV10-3 and TRBJ1-3; no firm D call. The germline CDR1 and CDR2 sequences are ENHRY and SYGVKD. V gave up 8 bases and J gave up 3 bases, with 14 bases separating them. The CDR3 is made up of 14 amino acids. CDR3 region: CAIGDKASGNTIYF. CDR3 coding DNA: TGTGCCATCGGAGACAAGGCGAGTGGAAACACCATATATTTT.

V and J are TRBV28 and TRBJ1-2, with TRBD1 identical over 8 bases. Trimming took 4 bases from V and 4 from J; bases not matched to a gene: 8. CDR1 is MDHEN, CDR2 SYDVKM, per germline. This CDR3 spans 15 amino acids. This chain's CDR3 is CASSSSGGEGYGYTF. For the CDR3, the DNA is TGTGCCAGCAGTTCGTCAGGGGGCGAAGGCTATGGCTACACCTTC.

This sequence joins TRBV27 and TRBJ2-3; D may be TRBD1 or TRBD2 (5 bases each). Germline loops: CDR1 MNHEY, CDR2 SMNVEV (reference sequence). The CDR3 covers 16 residues. The ends were cut back, 6 bases at V and 1 base at J, with 17 bases in the middle. CDR3: CASSLQVYGGTDTQYF. In DNA, the CDR3 is TGTGCCAGCAGCCTACAGGTCTACGGGGGCACAGATACGCAGTATTTT.

This chain connects TRBV28 to TRBJ2-3, with TRBD1 matching 9 bases. CDR1 is MDHEN, CDR2 SYDVKM, per germline. There are 14 residues in the CDR3. Germline trimming cut 6 bases from V and 4 bases from J; bases unmatched to any gene: 5. This CDR3 is CASRYRGPADTQYF. DNA of the CDR3: TGTGCCAGCAGGTACAGGGGGCCGGCAGATACGCAGTATTTT. Full variable domain (remainder filled in from reference TRBV28 and TRBJ2-3): DVKVTQSSRYLVKRTGEKVFLECVQDMDHENMFWYRQDPGLGLRLIYFSYDVKMKEKGDIPEGYSVSREKKERFSLILESASTNQTSMYLCASRYRGPADTQYFGPGTRLTVL.

The V and J genes are TRBV7-3 and TRBJ2-1; 11 bases are shared with TRBD1. V lost 0 bases to trimming and J lost 8 bases; unmatched junction nucleotides: 3. The CDR3 totals 15 residues. The V gene's germline CDR1 is SGHTA and CDR2 FQGTGA. CDR3 sequence reads: CASSLTPGQGDEQFF. In DNA, the CDR3 is TGTGCCAGCAGCTTAACGCCGGGACAGGGGGATGAGCAGTTCTTC.

The chain links TRBV11-2 to TRBJ1-6; D might be TRBD1 (6 bases). Germline CDR1 is SGHAT and CDR2 is FQNNGV. Trimming shortened V by 7 bases and J by 7 bases, and 17 bases separated the two germline ends. This CDR3 contains 15 residues. The DNA for the CDR3 is TGTGCCAGCAACAATCTAGGGGGAGCCAATTCACCCCTCCACTTT. This gives the protein CASNNLGGANSPLHF.

The chain carries TRBV4-2 and TRBJ2-2, with D perhaps TRBD1 (5 bases). The ends were cut back, 5 bases at V and 6 bases at J, with 22 bases in the middle. The CDR3 loop spans 17 amino acids. The germline V gene has CDR1 LGHNA and CDR2 YNFKEQ. The CDR3 here is CASSRKVTLQAPGELFF. CDR3 DNA: TGTGCCAGCAGCAGAAAGGTGACCCTACAGGCCCCCGGGGAGCTGTTTTTT.

The gene calls are TRBV6-2 or TRBV6-3 and TRBJ1-1, with TRBD1 as a possible D gene (5 bases). The length of the CDR3 is 12 residues. Between the trimmed V and J ends, which lost 5 bases and 4 bases, there was a span of 8 bases. Per the germline V gene, CDR1 is MNHEY and CDR2 is SVGEGT. CDR3 amino acids: CASSPQGTEAFF. For the CDR3, the DNA is TGTGCCAGCAGTCCCCAGGGCACTGAAGCTTTCTTT.

The rearrangement joins TRBV6-5 to TRBJ2-7; TRBD2 matches at 9 bases. CDR3 length: 16 residues. The trim removed 0 bases at V and 3 bases at J, leaving 6 bases unmatched. The germline CDR1 and CDR2 sequences are MNHEY and SVGAGI. CDR3 coding DNA: TGTGCCAGCAGTTACTCGGGGACTAGCTCCCTCTACGAGCAGTACTTC. This gives the protein CASSYSGTSSLYEQYF.

A few counts support this clone. The chain carries TRBV28 and TRBJ2-5; 8 bases fit TRBD1. Germline V gives CDR1 MDHEN, CDR2 SYDVKM. The length of the CDR3 is 16 residues. J lost 7 bases, V lost 6 bases, and 16 bases had no gene match. The CDR3 DNA sequence: TGTGCCAGCAGGTCCGGCGGGCAGGGGGCTGGCGGGACCCAGTACTTC. Translated, it gives CASRSGGQGAGGTQYF.

V and J are TRBV5-5 and TRBJ2-7, with TRBD1 matching 9 bases. The CDR3 sequence is 14 residues long. Per the germline V gene, CDR1 is SGHKS and CDR2 is YYEKEE (reference sequence). The V segment lost 4 bases and the J segment 4 bases; nucleotides outside the gene matches: 6. CDR3 loop: CASSPTGGRYEQYF. The CDR3 DNA reads as TGTGCCAGCAGCCCGACAGGGGGTCGGTACGAGCAGTACTTC.

The V and J genes are TRBV2 and TRBJ2-1; 9 bases fit TRBD2. Germline V CDR1 and CDR2: SNHLY, FYNNEI. V lost 2 bases and J lost 0; bases outside the gene matches: 5. CDR3 size: 17 residues. CDR3 protein: CASSEKDSGGSYNEQFF. CDR3 DNA: TGTGCCAGCAGTGAAAAGGATAGCGGGGGCTCCTACAATGAGCAGTTCTTC.

This chain connects TRBV30 to TRBJ1-1; 8 positions match TRBD1. This CDR3 has 12 amino acids. CDR1 is GTSNPN and CDR2 is SVGIG in the germline V gene (reference sequence). The V segment lost 5 bases and the J segment 2 bases; nucleotides outside the gene matches: 1. The CDR3 coding sequence is TGTGCCTGGGACAGGGGAAACACTGAAGCTTTCTTT. Translating it yields CAWDRGNTEAFF.

This sequence joins TRBV28 and TRBJ1-2; D is perhaps TRBD1 (6 bases). The CDR3 consists of 14 residues. The V end was cut by 1 base, the J end by 4 bases, with 10 bases between. Germline V gives CDR1 MDHEN, CDR2 SYDVKM. CDR3 sequence: CASSLYRAGYGYTF. The CDR3 DNA follows: TGTGCCAGCAGTTTATACAGGGCGGGCTATGGCTACACCTTC.

Worth noting for this clone: It is likely a read error, because the conserved phenylalanine at the end of the CDR3 is missing. The chain couples TRBV12-3 or TRBV12-4 to TRBJ2-7; 8 nucleotides agree with TRBD1. After removal of 7 bases from V and 6 bases from J, the junction contained 8 bases not matched to a gene. The CDR3 length is 13 residues. This CDR3 reads CASKATGVVEQYL. The CDR3 DNA follows: TGTGCCAGCAAAGCGACAGGGGTGGTCGAGCAGTACCTC.

The rearrangement uses TRBV5-1 and TRBJ2-1; weak D call: TRBD1 (6 bases). CDR3 length equals 14 residues. The V gene lost 7 bases and the J gene lost 7 bases, with 18 bases spanning the gap. From germline, CDR1 is SGHRS and CDR2 YFSETQ. The CDR3 DNA follows: TGCGCCAGCCATTTGGGGGCAGCAGGAAATGAGCAGTTCTTC. It is translated as CASHLGAAGNEQFF.

The V and J genes are TRBV6-5 and TRBJ1-5; D is ambiguous. The germline V and J ends were trimmed by 7 bases and 1 base, with 11 bases remaining between them. Looked up from germline, CDR1 is MNHEY and CDR2 is SVGAGI. The CDR3 is 14 residues long. As DNA, the CDR3 is TGTGCCAGCATGAGGGTAGGGAGCAATCAGCCCCAGCATTTT. It translates to CASMRVGSNQPQHF.

The rearrangement uses TRBV15 and TRBJ2-4; 14 bases align to TRBD2. This CDR3 has 16 amino acids. V shed 1 base, J shed 5 bases, and the junction held 1 base outside the gene matches. Germline CDR1 and CDR2: LNHNV and YYDKDF (reference sequence). As DNA, the CDR3 is TGTGCCACCAGCAGAGGACTAGCGGGAGGGGAAAACATTCAGTACTTC. Its translation: CATSRGLAGGENIQYF.

This chain connects TRBV19 to TRBJ2-7, with D possibly TRBD1 on 6 matching bases. This CDR3 is 16 amino acids long. Trimming cost V 4 bases and J 2 bases, with 18 bases left between them. Looked up from germline, CDR1 is LNHDA and CDR2 is SQIVND (reference sequence). The CDR3 spells CASSRASGEPAYEQYF. CDR3 DNA sequence: TGTGCCAGTAGTAGAGCTTCAGGGGAACCCGCCTACGAGCAGTACTTC.

With respect to this clone: Other DNA sequences in the sample encode the same CDR3. CDR3 amino acids: CASSVAQNTEAFF. The CDR3 DNA reads as TGTGCCAGCAGCGTAGCACAGAACACTGAAGCTTTCTTT. The V call is TRBV9, the J call TRBJ1-1, with D uncertain. V dropped 0 bases and J dropped 1 base, with 4 bases sitting between them. Germline CDR1 is SGDLS and CDR2 is YYNGEE. The CDR3 totals 13 residues.

J is TRBJ1-5 and V is TRBV10-3; the D gene is possibly TRBD1 (5 bases). Trimming removed 7 bases at V and 0 bases at J, with 10 bases between. The germline CDR1 and CDR2 sequences are ENHRY and SYGVKD. This CDR3 spans 14 amino acids. In DNA form, the CDR3 reads TGTGCCATCAAGGGGACGGATAGCAATCAGCCCCAGCATTTT. Translating it yields CAIKGTDSNQPQHF.

The chain uses TRBV27 and TRBJ1-2, with a possible D match to TRBD1 (5 bases). Trimming cost V 5 bases and J 3 bases, with 10 bases left between them. The CDR3 extends over 13 amino acids. The germline gives CDR1 MNHEY, CDR2 SMNVEV (reference sequence). The CDR3 nucleotides read TGTGCCAGCAGTCTCCGGGGGGACTATGGCTACACCTTC. Translating gives CASSLRGDYGYTF.

The table lists this clone with a count of one. CDR3 nucleotides: TGTGCCAGCAGTGGGGTAGGGAACAGCAATCAGCCCCAGCATTTT. Protein sequence: CASSGVGNSNQPQHF. The chain links TRBV2 to TRBJ1-5; D gene ambiguous. The germline V gene has CDR1 SNHLY and CDR2 FYNNEI. The CDR3 contains 15 residues. Trimming shortened V by 4 bases and J by 1 base, and 11 bases separated the two germline ends.

The gene calls are TRBV28 and TRBJ1-1; 8 bases agree with TRBD1. V gave up 3 bases and J gave up 1 base; unmatched junction bases: 7. Germline CDR1 and CDR2: MDHEN and SYDVKM. This CDR3 is 16 amino acids long. CDR3 sequence: CASSLAQGEPNTEAFF. CDR3 in DNA: TGTGCCAGCAGTTTGGCACAGGGGGAACCGAACACTGAAGCTTTCTTT.